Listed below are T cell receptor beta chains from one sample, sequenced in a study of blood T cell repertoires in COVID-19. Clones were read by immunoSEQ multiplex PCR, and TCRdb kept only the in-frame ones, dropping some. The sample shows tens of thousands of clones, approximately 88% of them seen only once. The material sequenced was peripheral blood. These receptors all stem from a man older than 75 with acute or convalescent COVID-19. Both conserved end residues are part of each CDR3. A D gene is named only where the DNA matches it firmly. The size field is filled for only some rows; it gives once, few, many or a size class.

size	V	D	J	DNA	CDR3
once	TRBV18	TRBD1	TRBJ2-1	TGTGCCAGCTCACCCCCCTCGAGGGGGCAGGATGAGCAGTTCTTC	CASSPPSRGQDEQFF
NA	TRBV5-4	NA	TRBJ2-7	TGTGCCAGCAGCCTAGACAGGTCCTACGAGCAGTACTTC	CASSLDRSYEQYF
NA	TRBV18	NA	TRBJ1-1	TGTGCCAGCTCACAACAGGGTAGGGACACTGAAGCTTTCTTT	CASSQQGRDTEAFF
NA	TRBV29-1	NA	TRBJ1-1	TGCAGCGTTGGGGCAGGGAACACTGAAGCTTTCTTT	CSVGAGNTEAFF
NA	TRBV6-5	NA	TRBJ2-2	TGTGCCAGCACTACCGGGACGAACACCGGGGAGCTGTTTTTT	CASTTGTNTGELFF
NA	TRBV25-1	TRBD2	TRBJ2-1	TGTGCCATCTCACGTAGCGGGACGAACAATGAGCAGTTCTTC	CAISRSGTNNEQFF
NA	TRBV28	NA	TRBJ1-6	TGTGCCAGCACCCGAGGGCGATCCCGAAATTCACCCCTCCACTTT	CASTRGRSRNSPLHF
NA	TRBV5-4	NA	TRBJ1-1	TGTGCCAGCAGCATGGACAGATTGAACACTGAAGCTTTCTTT	CASSMDRLNTEAFF
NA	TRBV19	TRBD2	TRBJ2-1	TGTGCCAGTAAGAAAACGGCGGGGGGTGCGGCCCCCTACAATGAGCAGTTCTTC	CASKKTAGGAAPYNEQFF
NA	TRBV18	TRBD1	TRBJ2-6	TGTGCCAGCAACCCAGGGGGCTCTGGGGCCAACGTCCTGACTTTC	CASNPGGSGANVLTF
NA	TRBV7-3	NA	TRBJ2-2	TGTGCCAGCAGCTTAACCCCCGAGGCTGGGGAGCTGTTTTTT	CASSLTPEAGELFF
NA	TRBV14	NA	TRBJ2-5	TGTGCCAGCAGCCACCAATCGAGCGGGACCCAGTACTTC	CASSHQSSGTQYF
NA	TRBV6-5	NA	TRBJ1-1	TGTGCCAGCAGTTATGGGGGGGAAGAAGCTTTCTTT	CASSYGGEEAFF
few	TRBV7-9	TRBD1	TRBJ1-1	TGTGCCAGCCTACAGGGGGCAGGGGATACTGAAGCTTTCTTT	CASLQGAGDTEAFF
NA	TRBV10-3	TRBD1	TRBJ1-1	TGTGCCATCAGTGGGGACAGTTTGGGGAACACTGAAGCTTTCTTT	CAISGDSLGNTEAFF
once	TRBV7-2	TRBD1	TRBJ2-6	TGTGCCAGCAGCTCCCGGACAGGAACACACTCTGGGGCCAACGTCCTGACTTTC	CASSSRTGTHSGANVLTF
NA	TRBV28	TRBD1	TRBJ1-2	TGTGCCAGCAGTCCTGCTGGACAGGGCGACTATGGCTACACCTTC	CASSPAGQGDYGYTF
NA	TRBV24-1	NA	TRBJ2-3	TGTGCCACCAGTGATTTTTCCTCTAGCACAGATACGCAGTATTTT	CATSDFSSSTDTQYF
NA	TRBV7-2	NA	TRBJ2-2	TGTGCCAGCAGCTCCTCAAACCCTACGAACACCGGGGAGCTGTTTTTT	CASSSSNPTNTGELFF
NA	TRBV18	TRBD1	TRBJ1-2	TGTGCCAGCTCACTAAGGACAGGGGCCGAGTATGGCTACACCTTC	CASSLRTGAEYGYTF
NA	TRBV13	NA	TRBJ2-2	TGTGCCAGCAGTAGCGAGGCCCAGGTCCCCGGGGAGCTGTTTTTT	CASSSEAQVPGELFF
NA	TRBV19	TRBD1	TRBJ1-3	TGTGCCAGTATCCCCCGACAGGGGGCTGGAAACACCATATATTTT	CASIPRQGAGNTIYF
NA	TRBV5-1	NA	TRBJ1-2	TGCGCCAGCAGCTTGGGAGAGGGTTATGGCTACACCTTC	CASSLGEGYGYTF
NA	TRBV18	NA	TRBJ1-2	TGTGCCAGCTCACGGGGGGACTCCCGGTATGGCTACACCTTC	CASSRGDSRYGYTF
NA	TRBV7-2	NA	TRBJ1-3	TGTGCCAGCAGCTTAGCCTGGACAAGCACAAACACCATATATTTT	CASSLAWTSTNTIYF
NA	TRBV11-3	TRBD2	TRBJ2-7	TGTGCCAGCAGCTCCTCGGGGGGGAGCTCCTACGAGCAGTACTTC	CASSSSGGSSYEQYF
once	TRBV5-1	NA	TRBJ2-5	TGCGCCAGCAGCTTGGCAGGGGATGGGGAGACCCAGTACTTC	CASSLAGDGETQYF
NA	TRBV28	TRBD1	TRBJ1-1	TGTGCCAGCACCCCCCGGGACAGGCCCCTCACTGAAGCTTTCTTT	CASTPRDRPLTEAFF
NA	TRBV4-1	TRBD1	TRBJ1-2	TGCGCCAGCAGCCTAGAACTGGGACAGGGGCGCGGCTACACCTTC	CASSLELGQGRGYTF
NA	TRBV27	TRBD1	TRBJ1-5	TGTGCCAGCAGTTTCGGGACAGGATCGAGCAATCAGCCCCAGCATTTT	CASSFGTGSSNQPQHF
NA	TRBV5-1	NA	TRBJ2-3	TGCGCCAGCAGCGCGGGACAGAACACAGATACGCAGTATTTT	CASSAGQNTDTQYF
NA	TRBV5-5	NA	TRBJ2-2	TGTGCCAGCAGCTTGATCGACACCGGGGAGCTGTTTTTT	CASSLIDTGELFF
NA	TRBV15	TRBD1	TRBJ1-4	TGTGCCACCAGGCCGACAGGGGGATTATCTAATGAAAAACTGTTTTTT	CATRPTGGLSNEKLFF
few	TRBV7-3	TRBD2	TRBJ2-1	TGTGCCAGCAGCCCCACTAGCGGGAGTGGGGGCAATGAGCAGTTCTTC	CASSPTSGSGGNEQFF
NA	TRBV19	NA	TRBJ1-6	TGTGCCAGTAGACGCAGGGATTCACCCCTCCACTTT	CASRRRDSPLHF
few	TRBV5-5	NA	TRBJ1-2	TGTGCCAGCAGCTTGCACAGGGAAGGCTATGGCTACACCTTC	CASSLHREGYGYTF
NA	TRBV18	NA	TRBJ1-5	TGTGCCAGCTCACCACCATTATCGGGGGTTAGACAGCCCCAGCATTTT	CASSPPLSGVRQPQHF
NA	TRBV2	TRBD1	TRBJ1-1	TGTGCCACGTATCGGACAGGAGGGAACACTGAAGCTTTCTTT	CATYRTGGNTEAFF
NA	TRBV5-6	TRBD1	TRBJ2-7	TGTGCCAGCAGCCCGATAACAGGGGCAACCTACGAGCAGTACTTC	CASSPITGATYEQYF
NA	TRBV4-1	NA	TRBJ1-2	TGCGCCAGCAGCCAAGATACAGGGAGCTATGGCTACACCTTC	CASSQDTGSYGYTF
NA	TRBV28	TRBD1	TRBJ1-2	TGTGCCAGCAGTCTGGACAGGGACTATGGCTACACCTTC	CASSLDRDYGYTF
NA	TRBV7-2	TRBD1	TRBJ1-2	TGTGCCAGCAGCTTCGGGACAGGGATTGCCTATGGCTACACCTTC	CASSFGTGIAYGYTF
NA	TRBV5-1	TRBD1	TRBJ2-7	TGCGCCAGCAGCTCGGGACAGGGGGGCCGCTTGTCCGAGCAGTACTTC	CASSSGQGGRLSEQYF
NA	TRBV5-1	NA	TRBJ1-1	TGCGCCAGCGCCCCCTGGGGCAACACTGAAGCTTTCTTT	CASAPWGNTEAFF
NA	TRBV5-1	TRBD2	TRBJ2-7	TGCGCCAGCAGCTTGAGGCCTAGCGGGGCCCTTTTAGAGCAGTACTTC	CASSLRPSGALLEQYF
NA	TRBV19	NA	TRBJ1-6	TGTGCCAGTACCCCACCAGACAGTTGGGCCCTCCACTTT	CASTPPDSWALHF
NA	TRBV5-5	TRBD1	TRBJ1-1	TGTGCCAGCAGCCGGGACAGGTCTTATTTCACTGAAGCTTTCTTT	CASSRDRSYFTEAFF
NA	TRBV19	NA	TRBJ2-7	TGTGCCAGTAGTATACGCGCCCGGGGGTCCGAGCAGTACTTC	CASSIRARGSEQYF
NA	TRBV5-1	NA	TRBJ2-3	TGCGCCAGCAGCATAAGCGGTAGCACAGATACGCAGTATTTT	CASSISGSTDTQYF
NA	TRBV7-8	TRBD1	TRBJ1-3	TGTGCCAGCAGCTTATCCTCGACAGGGAATGCTGGAAACACCATATATTTT	CASSLSSTGNAGNTIYF
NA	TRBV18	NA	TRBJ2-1	TGTGCCAGCTCGTCACTTTCACAGGGCGGTGAGCAGTTCTTC	CASSSLSQGGEQFF
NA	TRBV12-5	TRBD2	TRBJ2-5	TGTGCTAGTGGTTTGGACCAACCGGGACTAGCAAAGACCCAGTACTTC	CASGLDQPGLAKTQYF